These 31 T cell receptor beta chains were sequenced from one sample in a study of OX40 agonist ivuxolimab in advanced cancers. Data came from immunoSEQ multiplex PCR; TCRdb stores just in-frame clones and leaves some out. In the table there are 50,000 to 65,000 clones, about 86% of which are singletons. The sequences come from CD4+ or CD8+ T cells sorted from blood, collected in a trial of the OX40 agonist ivuxolimab. These receptor sequences come from an adult with an advanced solid tumor such as melanoma, head and neck, liver or kidney cancer.

J is TRBJ1-5 and V is TRBV27; the D gene is possibly TRBD1 (6 bases). V lost 2 bases, J lost 4 bases, and 9 bases lay in between. Germline V gene sequence: CDR1 MNHEY, CDR2 SMNVEV (reference sequence). The CDR3 loop spans 14 amino acids. CDR3 coding DNA: TGTGCCAGCAGTTTAGACAGGTTGAATCAGCCCCAGCATTTT. Its translation is CASSLDRLNQPQHF.

The chain links TRBV30 to TRBJ1-5; the D is unclear. Per germline, CDR1 GTSNPN and CDR2 SVGIG (reference sequence). V was cut by 3 bases and J by 0 bases, with 6 bases left in between. This CDR3 is built from 13 residues. This CDR3 reads CAWSQSSNQPQHF. DNA of the CDR3: TGTGCCTGGAGCCAGAGTAGCAATCAGCCCCAGCATTTT.

The rearrangement links TRBV5-1 to TRBJ2-7, with 8 bases lining up with TRBD1. The CDR3 runs to 14 residues. Trimming at V came to 4 bases and at J to 2 bases, leaving 5 bases not matched to a gene. Germline lookup yields CDR1 SGHRS and CDR2 YFSETQ. CDR3 sequence: CASSRTGLTYEQYF. As DNA, the CDR3 is TGCGCCAGCAGCAGGACAGGGCTTACCTACGAGCAGTACTTC.

This chain uses TRBV2 with TRBJ1-1; 9 bases line up with TRBD1. The V segment lost 2 bases and the J segment 7 bases; nucleotides outside the gene matches: 5. Looked up from germline, CDR1 is SNHLY and CDR2 is FYNNEI. The CDR3 has 14 residues. As DNA, the CDR3 is TGTGCCAGCAGTGAAACAGGGGGCACGGGTGAAGCTTTCTTT. Its protein product is CASSETGGTGEAFF.

The rearrangement uses TRBV20-1 and TRBJ1-4; D is uncertain. The CDR3 sequence is 11 residues long. The V gene's germline CDR1 is DFQATT and CDR2 SNEGSKA (reference sequence). V was shortened by 6 bases and J by 12 bases, with 14 bases between the two germline ends. DNA of the CDR3: TGCAGTGCCCCCGTTACGGAGGAACTGTTTTTT. Translated, it gives CSAPVTEELFF.

This rearrangement joins TRBV14 to TRBJ1-1; no definite D call. V lost 4 bases and J 3 bases, leaving 9 bases between the germline ends. Germline V gene lookup returns CDR1 SGHDN and CDR2 FVKESK. The CDR3 runs to 13 residues. The CDR3 sequence is CASSPNTDTEAFF. CDR3 coding DNA: TGTGCCAGCAGCCCGAATACCGACACTGAAGCTTTCTTT.

The chain is built from TRBV2 and TRBJ2-5; 11 bases are shared with TRBD1. Germline V gene sequence: CDR1 SNHLY, CDR2 FYNNEI. V lost 1 base to trimming and J lost 4 bases; unmatched junction nucleotides: 8. The CDR3 contains 17 residues. The DNA of the CDR3 is TGTGCCAGCAGTGAAGAAGGTTCCGGGACAGGGGGAGAGACCCAGTACTTC. It translates to CASSEEGSGTGGETQYF.

This chain connects TRBV18 to TRBJ1-1; no reliable D call. This CDR3 spans 16 amino acids. With 0 bases removed from V and 0 bases from J, the gap between germline ends came to 11 bases. Germline CDR1 and CDR2: KGHSH and LQKENI. CDR3 DNA sequence: TGTGCCAGCTCACCACCGAGGTCCCGAATGAACACTGAAGCTTTCTTT. Its protein is CASSPPRSRMNTEAFF.

The chain joins TRBV5-4 to TRBJ1-2, with 7 bases identical to TRBD1. V dropped 4 bases and J dropped 0; count of bases not matched to a gene: 6. Germline V gives CDR1 SGHNT, CDR2 YYREEE (reference sequence). The CDR3 length is 15 residues. The CDR3 here is CASSAGQITNYGYTF. The CDR3 region has the DNA TGTGCCAGCAGCGCGGGACAGATAACTAACTATGGCTACACCTTC.

V gene TRBV7-8 combines with J gene TRBJ1-1, with a tentative D call TRBD1 (5 bases). Germline CDR1 reads SGHVS; CDR2 reads FQNEAQ. Trimming removed 3 bases from V and 1 base from J, with 15 bases in between. This CDR3 comprises 16 residues. The CDR3 DNA reads TGTGCCAGCAGCTTTTCTGCCCGGAGGGGGAACACTGAAGCTTTCTTT. Its protein is CASSFSARRGNTEAFF. The entire variable domain, with the rest obtained from reference TRBV7-8 and TRBJ1-1, is as follows: GAGVSQSPRYKVAKRGQDVALRCDPISGHVSLFWYQQALGQGPEFLTYFQNEAQLDKSGLPSDRFFAERPEGSVSTLKIQRTQQEDSAVYLCASSFSARRGNTEAFFGQGTRLTVV.

A few counts support this clone. This sequence joins TRBV28 and TRBJ2-6; D is uncertain. This CDR3 contains 15 residues. CDR1 is MDHEN, CDR2 SYDVKM, per germline. The ends were cut back, 1 base at V and 0 bases at J, with 4 bases in the middle. This CDR3 is CASSLLASGANVLTF. CDR3 bases: TGTGCCAGCAGTTTATTGGCCTCTGGGGCCAACGTCCTGACTTTC.

V is TRBV6-5 and J is TRBJ1-5; tentatively, D is TRBD1 (6 bases). V was cut by 6 bases and J by 1 base, with 13 bases left in between. The germline CDR1 and CDR2 sequences are MNHEY and SVGAGI. The CDR3 has 15 amino acids. The CDR3 DNA reads as TGTGCCAGCAGACCTTCAGGGGTGAGCAATCAGCCCCAGCATTTT. Amino acid sequence: CASRPSGVSNQPQHF.

For this clone: The same CDR3 is also encoded by other DNA sequences in this sample. This chain uses TRBV11-3 with TRBJ1-4; no clear D. The CDR3 spans 15 residues. Germline CDR1 reads SGHNT; CDR2 reads YENEEA. V lost 4 bases and J lost 5, with 14 bases in between. CDR3 bases: TGTGCCAGCAGCTCTTCGACGGCCCTGAATGAAAAACTGTTTTTT. It encodes CASSSSTALNEKLFF.

The chain couples TRBV6-5 to TRBJ1-1; unclear D gene. This CDR3 comprises 13 residues. Germline-derived CDR1 and CDR2 are MNHEY and SVGAGI. The V gene lost 9 bases and the J gene lost 0 bases, with 11 bases spanning the gap. CDR3 in DNA: TGTGCCAGTTCGAGGACGATGAACACTGAAGCTTTCTTT. This codes for CASSRTMNTEAFF.

The rearrangement links TRBV30 to TRBJ1-3, with D uncertain. CDR1 and CDR2 (germline): GTSNPN, SVGIG (reference sequence). The CDR3 contains 17 residues. V was clipped by 0 bases and J by 1 base, with 16 bases between them. The CDR3 loop is CAWSVRRGAGSGNTIYF. CDR3 in DNA: TGTGCCTGGAGTGTACGCCGGGGTGCGGGATCTGGAAACACCATATATTTT.

The chain joins TRBV6-6 to TRBJ2-1; 8 bases match TRBD1. Germline V gene sequence: CDR1 MNHNY, CDR2 SVGAGI (reference sequence). This CDR3 is built from 15 residues. The J segment lost 10 bases and the V segment lost 0 bases, leaving 8 bases of the junction unmatched. In DNA, the CDR3 is TGTGCCAGCAGTTACTCGACCCAGGGGGCGGGAGAGCAGTTCTTC. This gives the protein CASSYSTQGAGEQFF.

This sequence joins TRBV7-2 and TRBJ1-6; TRBD1 matches 11 bases. This CDR3 comprises 15 residues. The trim removed 4 bases at V and 8 bases at J, leaving 4 bases unmatched. Germline CDR1 is SGHTA and CDR2 is FQGNSA. DNA for the CDR3: TGTGCCAGCAGCTCCGGGACAGGGGGATATTCACCCCTCCACTTT. This translates into CASSSGTGGYSPLHF.

The genes are TRBV11-2 and TRBJ1-6; D is ambiguous. The V and J ends lost 3 bases and 4 bases respectively, with 10 bases between them. In germline, CDR1 is SGHAT, CDR2 FQNNGV. The CDR3 spans 15 residues. CDR3 loop: CASSLGLRYNSPLHF. CDR3 coding DNA: TGTGCCAGCAGCTTGGGGTTGAGGTATAATTCACCCCTCCACTTT. The entire variable domain, with the rest obtained from reference TRBV11-2 and TRBJ1-6, is as follows: EAGVAQSPRYKIIEKRQSVAFWCNPISGHATLYWYQQILGQGPKLLIQFQNNGVVDDSQLPKDRFSAERLKGVDSTLKIQPAKLEDSAVYLCASSLGLRYNSPLHFGNGTRLTVT.

This chain connects TRBV19 to TRBJ1-4; a weak D match, TRBD1 (6 bases). Germline CDR1 LNHDA, CDR2 SQIVND (reference sequence). The V end was cut by 3 bases, the J end by 8 bases, with 16 bases between. The CDR3 contains 15 residues. The CDR3 spells CASSILSGVGEKLFF. CDR3 coding DNA: TGTGCCAGTAGTATTCTATCAGGGGTCGGCGAAAAACTGTTTTTT.

The chain recombines TRBV5-1 with TRBJ1-2, with a tentative D call TRBD1 (5 bases). This CDR3 is built from 16 residues. CDR1 is SGHRS and CDR2 is YFSETQ in the germline V gene. Trimming cost V 0 bases and J 2 bases, with 14 bases left between them. DNA of the CDR3: TGCGCCAGCAGCTTGGAAAGTACAGGAGCCAACTATGGCTACACCTTC. Residues: CASSLESTGANYGYTF.

The V gene is TRBV30, the J gene TRBJ1-6, with D perhaps matching TRBD1 (5 bases). V was clipped by 4 bases and J by 7 bases, with 11 bases between them. This CDR3 contains 13 residues. CDR1 and CDR2 from the germline V gene are GTSNPN and SVGIG (reference sequence). The CDR3 DNA reads as TGTGCCTGGACTTCTTCAGGGAATTCACCCCTCCACTTT. Encoded protein: CAWTSSGNSPLHF. The whole variable domain, remainder taken from reference TRBV30 and TRBJ1-6, is SQTIHQWPATLVQPVGSPLSLECTVEGTSNPNLYWYRQAAGRGLQLLFYSVGIGQISSEVPQNLSASRPQDRQFILSSKKLLLSDSGFYLCAWTSSGNSPLHFGNGTRLTVT.

The chain couples TRBV10-2 to TRBJ2-4, with TRBD2 matching over 14 bases. In germline, CDR1 is WSHSY, CDR2 SAAADI. The CDR3 loop spans 15 amino acids. The V segment lost 6 bases and the J segment 8 bases; nucleotides outside the gene matches: 6. The CDR3 here is CASRTSGGALYIQYF. The CDR3 nucleotides read TGCGCCAGCAGGACTAGCGGGGGGGCCCTATACATTCAGTACTTC.

The rearrangement links TRBV30 to TRBJ1-6, with 8 bases fitting TRBD1. CDR1 GTSNPN and CDR2 SVGIG come from the germline V gene (reference sequence). This CDR3 region has 17 residues. The V segment lost 7 bases and the J segment 5 bases; nucleotides outside the gene matches: 16. The CDR3 loop reads CAFTRRDRSYNNSPLHF. CDR3 coding DNA: TGTGCCTTCACTCGCCGGGACAGGTCGTATAATAATTCACCCCTCCACTTT.

The chain is built from TRBV29-1 and TRBJ2-4; 7 positions agree with TRBD1. CDR3 length: 16 residues. J was trimmed by 2 bases and V by 4 bases; bases with no gene match: 11. Per the germline V gene, CDR1 is SQVTM and CDR2 is ANQGSEA. The CDR3 loop is CSVAETGMRSKNIQYF. DNA of the CDR3: TGCAGCGTTGCCGAGACAGGGATGAGATCCAAAAACATTCAGTACTTC.

This CDR3 is CASGLGTGDRTNTEAFF. The DNA of the CDR3 is TGTGCTAGTGGTTTGGGGACCGGGGACAGGACGAACACTGAAGCTTTCTTT. The chain recombines TRBV12-5 with TRBJ1-1; TRBD1 matches 8 bases. Germline assignment: CDR1 LGHNT and CDR2 FRNRAP. V trimming: 1 base; J trimming: 1 base; junction bases outside the gene matches: 8. This CDR3 is built from 17 residues.

The chain employs TRBV5-5 and TRBJ1-1; 8 bases map to TRBD1. The V and J ends lost 2 bases and 1 base, in that order; junction bases with no gene match: 7. The CDR3 sequence is 16 residues long. The germline V gene encodes CDR1 SGHKS and CDR2 YYEKEE (reference sequence). CDR3 sequence: CASSFGQGRENTEAFF. In DNA form, the CDR3 reads TGTGCCAGCAGCTTCGGACAGGGAAGGGAGAACACTGAAGCTTTCTTT.

The rearrangement links TRBV19 to TRBJ2-7, with 8 bases identical to TRBD1. This CDR3 has 15 amino acids. V lost 1 base and J lost 1; bases outside the gene matches: 3. Germline V gene lookup returns CDR1 LNHDA and CDR2 SQIVND (reference sequence). The CDR3 is CASSIGTGLSYEQYF. The CDR3 nucleotides read TGTGCCAGTAGTATAGGGACAGGGTTATCCTACGAGCAGTACTTC.

This rearrangement joins TRBV13 to TRBJ1-6; D is perhaps TRBD1 (6 bases). V lost 5 bases and J lost 6, with 14 bases in between. This CDR3 region has 15 residues. Germline V gene data show CDR1 as PRHDT and CDR2 as FYEKMQ (reference sequence). The CDR3 loop is CASSVRGNGNSPLHF. The DNA of the CDR3 is TGTGCCAGCAGCGTCAGGGGAAACGGTAATTCACCCCTCCACTTT.

The chain carries TRBV6-5 and TRBJ2-7; weak D call: TRBD2 (5 bases). Trimming shortened V by 5 bases and J by 2 bases, and 10 bases separated the two germline ends. The V gene's germline CDR1 is MNHEY and CDR2 SVGAGI. This CDR3 spans 13 amino acids. The CDR3 DNA reads TGTGCCAGCAGTGTCGGGGTCACCTACGAGCAGTACTTC. Its translation is CASSVGVTYEQYF.

The CDR3: CASSSGGSGLSNTEAFF. The CDR3, as DNA: TGTGCCAGCAGCTCAGGCGGGTCAGGGCTCTCGAACACTGAAGCTTTCTTT. This chain links TRBV7-1 with TRBJ1-1, with a weak D call TRBD1 (5 bases). TRBV7-1 is treated as an ORF (open reading frame) with a function not yet certain. CDR3 length: 17 residues. Trimming shortened V by 1 base and J by 1 base, and 16 bases separated the two germline ends.

The V call is TRBV30, the J call TRBJ1-4, with 7 bases that match TRBD1. Unmatched junction bases numbered 11, after V lost 4 bases and J lost 3 bases. Germline V gene sequence: CDR1 GTSNPN, CDR2 SVGIG (reference sequence). This CDR3 region has 16 residues. DNA of the CDR3: TGTGCCTGGAAAATGCCCGACAGGGTCGCTAATGAAAAACTGTTTTTT. As protein: CAWKMPDRVANEKLFF.